Below are 32 T cell receptor beta chains sequenced from a single sample in a study of blood T cell repertoires in COVID-19. The assay was immunoSEQ multiplex PCR, and TCRdb's table has in-frame clones only and misses some. Altogether approximately 46,000 clones are present, around 81% being singletons, with the ten largest covering about a fifth. Sequences were obtained from peripheral blood. Receptors were obtained from a woman aged 80 or over with COVID-19, enrolled during active disease.

The J gene is TRBJ2-2, the V gene TRBV30; 7 bases agree with TRBD2. Germline V gene sequence: CDR1 GTSNPN, CDR2 SVGIG (reference sequence). J gave up 5 bases and V 8 bases, and 11 bases lay outside the gene matches. CDR3 length: 14 residues. CDR3 nucleotide sequence: TGTGCCCGTACTGGCGGGAGCGGTACCGGGGAGCTGTTTTTT. Its protein product is CARTGGSGTGELFF.

This clone was found once. The same CDR3 is also encoded by other DNA sequences in this sample. The chain uses TRBV18 and TRBJ1-6; 8 nucleotides match TRBD1. This CDR3 comprises 14 residues. V dropped 3 bases and J dropped 6; count of bases not matched to a gene: 1. Germline assignment: CDR1 KGHSH and CDR2 LQKENI. The CDR3 sequence is CASSPQGANSPLHF. The DNA of the CDR3 is TGTGCCAGCTCACCGCAGGGGGCTAATTCACCCCTCCACTTT.

The table lists this clone with a few counts. The V gene is TRBV3-1 (or the pseudogene TRBV3-2), the J gene TRBJ2-1, with 12 positions matching TRBD2. The CDR3 has 16 residues. V was clipped by 1 base and J by 9 bases; unmatched bases: 7. Germline values: CDR1 LGHDT, CDR2 YNNKEL (reference sequence). The DNA of the CDR3 is TGTGCCAGCAGCCAAGTAAGGACTAGCGGGGCCGGTGAGCAGTTCTTC. Translating gives CASSQVRTSGAGEQFF.

This clone was recorded only once. The chain joins TRBV3-1 (or the pseudogene TRBV3-2) to TRBJ1-1; tentative D call: TRBD1 (6 bases). CDR1 LGHDT and CDR2 YNNKEL come from the germline V gene (reference sequence). V lost 1 base and J lost 6, with 9 bases in between. This CDR3 is 13 amino acids long. Here the CDR3 DNA reads TGTGCCAGCAGCCAAGTGGGGGCACCTGAAGCTTTCTTT. It encodes CASSQVGAPEAFF.

The genes are TRBV2 and TRBJ2-5; 8 nucleotides align to TRBD1. Germline V gene lookup returns CDR1 SNHLY and CDR2 FYNNEI. The CDR3 has 12 amino acids. J gave up 4 bases and V 8 bases, and 3 bases lay outside the gene matches. DNA of the CDR3: TGTGCCAGCTGCAGGGGGCCAGAGACCCAGTACTTC. Encoded protein: CASCRGPETQYF.

This clone appeared a few times. The rearrangement links TRBV11-2 to TRBJ2-2; possible D gene TRBD2, 5 bases. Looked up from germline, CDR1 is SGHAT and CDR2 is FQNNGV. Trimming removed 4 bases from V and 2 bases from J, with 11 bases in between. This CDR3 contains 15 residues. This CDR3 is CASSSISGNTGELFF. For the CDR3, the DNA is TGTGCCAGCAGCTCAATAAGCGGAAACACCGGGGAGCTGTTTTTT.

The J gene is TRBJ2-4, the V gene TRBV28; 8 nucleotides line up with TRBD1. Germline V gene data show CDR1 as MDHEN and CDR2 as SYDVKM. Trimming cost V 7 bases and J 14 bases; bases outside gene matches: 13. The CDR3 extends over 13 amino acids. The DNA of the CDR3 is TGTGCCAGCACCTCAGGGGGCCGCCTCCAGAAGTACTTC. As protein: CASTSGGRLQKYF.

This clone has a handful of counts. This chain connects TRBV6-5 to TRBJ2-1; 12 positions agree with TRBD1. CDR1 is MNHEY and CDR2 is SVGAGI in the germline V gene. CDR3 length: 16 residues. Germline trimming cut 2 bases from V and 5 bases from J; bases unmatched to any gene: 4. DNA of the CDR3: TGTGCCAGCAGTTACGGGACAGGGGGCCTAAACAATGAGCAGTTCTTC. As protein: CASSYGTGGLNNEQFF.

J is TRBJ2-1 and V is TRBV30; 9 bases align to TRBD2. This CDR3 region has 14 residues. V trimming: 8 bases; J trimming: 9 bases; junction bases outside the gene matches: 14. CDR1 and CDR2 (germline): GTSNPN, SVGIG (reference sequence). CDR3: CAVSTSGPLGEQFF. CDR3 nucleotide sequence: TGTGCCGTGTCGACTAGCGGTCCCCTCGGTGAGCAGTTCTTC.

This clone turned up a few times. The chain carries TRBV30 and TRBJ2-7; 7 positions agree with TRBD1. The V gene end was trimmed by 7 bases and the J gene end by 6 bases; junction bases not matched to a gene: 12. CDR3 length: 13 amino acids. Germline V lookup: CDR1 GTSNPN, CDR2 SVGIG (reference sequence). CDR3 DNA sequence: TGTGCCTCCGGGACAGCGGACTTGAGCGAGCAGTACTTC. Translation: CASGTADLSEQYF.

The chain couples TRBV29-1 to TRBJ2-7, with TRBD2 matching 10 bases. The V gene end was trimmed by 2 bases and the J gene end by 4 bases; junction bases not matched to a gene: 5. This CDR3 region has 14 residues. CDR1 is SQVTM, CDR2 ANQGSEA, per germline. The DNA of the CDR3 is TGCAGCGTTGAACTAGCGGGAGTAGGGTACGAGCAGTACTTC. The encoded protein is CSVELAGVGYEQYF.

This clone is a singleton in its sample. This chain joins TRBV4-1 and TRBJ1-4, with 9 nucleotides matching TRBD1. The CDR3 extends over 15 amino acids. Germline CDR1 MGHRA, CDR2 YSYEKL. The J segment lost 8 bases and the V segment lost 4 bases, leaving 8 bases of the junction unmatched. CDR3: CASSRGQGPDEKLFF. CDR3 DNA: TGCGCCAGCAGCCGAGGACAGGGGCCCGACGAAAAACTGTTTTTT.

This chain connects TRBV5-6 to TRBJ1-4, with D possibly TRBD1 on 5 matching bases. Germline V gene data show CDR1 as SGHDT and CDR2 as YYEEEE. Trimming removed 0 bases at V and 7 bases at J, with 13 bases between. This CDR3 comprises 15 residues. CDR3 bases: TGTGCCAGCAGCTTGGGGAAATGGAGGGGTGAAAAACTGTTTTTT. The encoded protein is CASSLGKWRGEKLFF.

The chain is built from TRBV24-1 and TRBJ1-2; TRBD1 matches at 9 bases. CDR3 length equals 15 residues. Germline loops: CDR1 KGHDR, CDR2 SFDVKD. The V segment lost 2 bases and the J segment 4 bases; nucleotides outside the gene matches: 4. The CDR3 nucleotides are TGTGCCACCAGTGATTCCGGGACAGGGAGCTATGGCTACACCTTC. This encodes CATSDSGTGSYGYTF.

The chain recombines TRBV13 with TRBJ2-1; D gene unclear. CDR3 length equals 17 residues. The V gene's germline CDR1 is PRHDT and CDR2 FYEKMQ (reference sequence). The ends were cut back, 5 bases at V and 0 bases at J, with 17 bases in the middle. The CDR3 region is CASSPEPSAISYNEQFF. The CDR3 DNA is TGTGCCAGCAGCCCAGAACCAAGCGCGATCTCCTACAATGAGCAGTTCTTC. The full variable domain, its missing parts supplied by reference TRBV13 and TRBJ2-1, is AAGVIQSPRHLIKEKRETATLKCYPIPRHDTVYWYQQGPGQDPQFLISFYEKMQSDKGSIPDRFSAQQFSDYHSELNMSSLELGDSALYFCASSPEPSAISYNEQFFGPGTRLTVL.

This rearrangement joins TRBV5-8 to TRBJ2-4; perhaps TRBD1 as D (5 bases). Trimming cost V 4 bases and J 1 base, with 15 bases left between them. The CDR3 runs 16 residues. Germline-derived CDR1 and CDR2 are SGHTS and YDEGEE. The CDR3 is CASSHQGIGAKNIQYF. As DNA, the CDR3 is TGTGCCAGCAGCCATCAGGGTATCGGGGCCAAAAACATTCAGTACTTC.

This chain links TRBV7-8 with TRBJ2-2; 7 nucleotides align to TRBD2. There are 17 residues in the CDR3. The J segment lost 2 bases and the V segment lost 1 base, leaving 7 bases of the junction unmatched. CDR1 SGHVS and CDR2 FQNEAQ come from the germline V gene. In DNA, the CDR3 is TGTGCCAGCAGCTTAGTGCGACTAGCAGTTAACACCGGGGAGCTGTTTTTT. Translated, it gives CASSLVRLAVNTGELFF.

This chain links TRBV28 with TRBJ2-3, with D possibly TRBD2 on 5 matching bases. The germline V gene has CDR1 MDHEN and CDR2 SYDVKM. V was shortened by 6 bases and J by 4 bases, with 29 bases between the two germline ends. The length of the CDR3 is 19 residues. The CDR3 sequence: CASSQVVRRGPRRADTQYF. CDR3 nucleotides: TGTGCCAGCAGCCAAGTCGTCCGTCGGGGTCCCCGCCGGGCAGATACGCAGTATTTT.

The chain couples TRBV15 to TRBJ2-2, with D perhaps matching TRBD1 (5 bases). Germline lookup yields CDR1 LNHNV and CDR2 YYDKDF (reference sequence). The CDR3 has 13 amino acids. Deletions cut 5 bases from V and 6 bases from J, with 10 bases between. CDR3 coding DNA: TGTGCCACCAGCGGTTTCAGGGCCGGGGAGCTGTTTTTT. Its protein is CATSGFRAGELFF. Based on the CDR3 plus reference TRBV15 and TRBJ2-2, the full variable domain is DAMVIQNPRYQVTQFGKPVTLSCSQTLNHNVMYWYQQKSSQAPKLLFHYYDKDFNNEADTPDNFQSRRPNTSFCFLDIRSPGLGDTAMYLCATSGFRAGELFFGEGSRLTVL.

This clone was seen more than once but under ten times. The V gene is TRBV3-1 (or the pseudogene TRBV3-2), the J gene TRBJ1-1; maybe TRBD1 (6 bases). With 3 bases removed from V and 4 bases from J, the gap between germline ends came to 9 bases. CDR3 size: 13 residues. Germline CDR1 is LGHDT and CDR2 is YNNKEL (reference sequence). This CDR3 is CASSQGAGTEAFF. Here the CDR3 DNA reads TGTGCCAGCAGCCAGGGGGCAGGCACTGAAGCTTTCTTT.

The V call is TRBV10-2, the J call TRBJ1-5; D is possibly TRBD1 (6 bases). Germline V gives CDR1 WSHSY, CDR2 SAAADI. This CDR3 spans 14 amino acids. With 3 bases removed from V and 5 bases from J, the gap between germline ends came to 11 bases. CDR3 DNA sequence: TGCGCCAGCAGTGAACGACCAGGGGATCAGCCCCAGCATTTT. It encodes CASSERPGDQPQHF.

This clone appeared a few times. The chain employs TRBV4-1 and TRBJ2-7; 12 nucleotides agree with TRBD2. The CDR3 loop spans 15 amino acids. CDR1 and CDR2 from the germline V gene are MGHRA and YSYEKL. Trimming took 3 bases from V and 4 from J; bases not matched to a gene: 4. CDR3 nucleotide sequence: TGCGCCAGCAGCCAGGGGACTAGCGGGCGTTACGAGCAGTACTTC. Translation gives CASSQGTSGRYEQYF.

The gene calls are TRBV7-3 and TRBJ2-2; D is possibly TRBD2 (5 bases). CDR1 and CDR2 from the germline V gene are SGHTA and FQGTGA. V shed 5 bases and J shed 9 bases, with 13 bases lying between them. The CDR3 runs 13 residues. Here the CDR3 reads CASSNPGSRELFF. The CDR3 DNA reads TGTGCCAGCAGCAATCCGGGAAGCAGGGAGCTGTTTTTT.

This clone was observed a single time. The chain has TRBV28 and TRBJ2-1; a weak D match, TRBD1 (6 bases). Germline CDR1 reads MDHEN; CDR2 reads SYDVKM. The CDR3 covers 15 residues. Between the trimmed V and J ends, which lost 8 bases and 1 base, there was a span of 15 bases. The chain's CDR3 is CASRLGQGSYNEQFF. The CDR3 coding sequence is TGTGCCAGCCGACTTGGGCAGGGGTCCTACAATGAGCAGTTCTTC.

The V gene is TRBV9, the J gene TRBJ2-3; 10 nucleotides agree with TRBD2. Trimming removed 4 bases from V and 0 bases from J; junction bases left unmatched: 2. CDR1 is SGDLS and CDR2 is YYNGEE in the germline V gene. The CDR3 is made up of 15 amino acids. The CDR3 DNA sequence: TGTGCCAGCAGCCTACTAGCGGGGAGCACAGATACGCAGTATTTT. Its protein is CASSLLAGSTDTQYF.

Only a few counts were recorded for this clone. V gene TRBV19 combines with J gene TRBJ1-1, with 7 positions matching TRBD1. The V segment lost 1 base and the J segment 4 bases; nucleotides outside the gene matches: 3. This CDR3 comprises 14 residues. CDR1 and CDR2 from the germline V gene are LNHDA and SQIVND (reference sequence). DNA of the CDR3: TGTGCCAGTAGTATAGTCGAGGGGGCCACTGAAGCTTTCTTT. Protein product: CASSIVEGATEAFF.

A few counts support this clone. V and J are TRBV5-1 and TRBJ2-7; no reliable D call. This CDR3 comprises 15 residues. Germline CDR1 SGHRS, CDR2 YFSETQ. Trimming shortened V by 1 base and J by 0 bases, and 11 bases separated the two germline ends. The CDR3 reads CASSLLADFSYEQYF. Here the CDR3 DNA reads TGCGCCAGCAGCTTGTTGGCAGATTTCTCCTACGAGCAGTACTTC.

This clone was detected a few times. The rearrangement uses TRBV3-1 (or the pseudogene TRBV3-2) and TRBJ1-2; D is perhaps TRBD1 (5 bases). V was clipped by 2 bases and J by 1 base, with 5 bases between them. CDR3 length: 13 amino acids. Germline assignment: CDR1 LGHDT and CDR2 YNNKEL (reference sequence). The CDR3 sequence: CASSQRGNYGYTF. The CDR3 DNA reads as TGTGCCAGCAGCCAAAGGGGTAACTATGGCTACACCTTC.

The chain employs TRBV28 and TRBJ2-6; no reliable D call. Germline loops: CDR1 MDHEN, CDR2 SYDVKM. V was trimmed by 8 bases and J by 1 base, leaving 12 bases between them. The CDR3 contains 15 residues. The CDR3 region is CASDSAGSGANVLTF. The CDR3 DNA reads TGTGCCAGCGATTCGGCAGGTTCTGGGGCCAACGTCCTGACTTTC.

The genes are TRBV5-1 and TRBJ1-1; D gene uncertain. The V end was cut by 1 base, the J end by 3 bases, with 13 bases between. CDR3 size: 15 residues. CDR1 SGHRS and CDR2 YFSETQ come from the germline V gene. The CDR3 nucleotides are TGCGCCAGCAGCTTGTCCCTTCCCGGGGACACTGAAGCTTTCTTT. Translated, it gives CASSLSLPGDTEAFF. The variable domain in full, with the rest retrieved from reference TRBV5-1 and TRBJ1-1, is KAGVTQTPRYLIKTRGQQVTLSCSPISGHRSVSWYQQTPGQGLQFLFEYFSETQRNKGNFPGRFSGRQFSNSRSEMNVSTLELGDSALYLCASSLSLPGDTEAFFGQGTRLTVV.

This clone appeared once. The chain recombines TRBV14 with TRBJ2-1; D perhaps matches TRBD2 (5 bases). Trimming stripped 1 base from V and 4 bases from J, with 17 bases between. This CDR3 comprises 17 residues. Germline lookup yields CDR1 SGHDN and CDR2 FVKESK. The DNA of the CDR3 is TGTGCCAGCAGCCAAGTTTTGGGTAAGGGAGTGTACAATGAGCAGTTCTTC. This gives the protein CASSQVLGKGVYNEQFF.

V is TRBV18 and J is TRBJ1-6; 8 nucleotides match TRBD1. V was pared by 3 bases and J by 9 bases, with 4 bases of the junction left unmatched. The germline V gene has CDR1 KGHSH and CDR2 LQKENI. The CDR3 extends over 14 amino acids. DNA of the CDR3: TGTGCCAGCTCACCGGCAGGGGGCGGTTCACCCCTCCACTTT. Amino acid sequence: CASSPAGGGSPLHF. Using reference TRBV18 and TRBJ1-6 for the parts outside the CDR3, the full variable domain is NAGVMQNPRHLVRRRGQEARLRCSPMKGHSHVYWYRQLPEEGLKFMVYLQKENIIDESGMPKERFSAEFPKEGPSILRIQQVVRGDSAAYFCASSPAGGGSPLHFGNGTRLTVT.